The T cell receptor (beta chain) under discussion was sequenced for a study of cytomegalovirus exposure and HLA in healthy donors. Study-wide results and caveats: TCR beta sequences reportedly predicted most subjects' HLA-A and HLA-B alleles accurately. In a later analysis, HLA-associated TCR beta chains were more clonally expanded than equally common others.

60 Vbeta and 13 Jbeta primers were used in PCR. Assay used: immunoSEQ multiplex PCR; TCRdb lists only in-frame clones, some missing. Found here are over 55,000 clones; the top ten clones hold almost 4%. As concerns this clone: What it binds is unknown.

The receptor comes from a male donor in good health and CMV-seronegative. Sequencing input: PBMCs.

CDR3 nucleotide sequence: TGTGCCAGCAGCTCCTTGAACACCGGGGAGCTGTTTTTT. It specifies CASSSLNTGELFF. J is TRBJ2-2 and V is TRBV7-2, with D uncertain. The V gene's germline CDR1 is SGHTA and CDR2 FQGNSA. The CDR3 covers 13 residues. The V gene lost 4 bases and the J gene lost 1 base, with 4 bases spanning the gap.